Described below is a single T cell receptor beta chain sequence and its context. No cognate antigen has been identified for it. No qualities accompany the bases; no much larger clone lies one base away. The immunoSEQ Assay, a bias-controlled multiplex PCR, was used to amplify TCRbeta CDR3 regions from genomic DNA. The study's own analysis went as follows. Nucleated cell counts per sample were estimated from amplification of reference gene primers within the assay. Sequence reads were collapsed and filtered to measure the absolute abundance of every unique TCRbeta CDR3 rearrangement. Productive Simpson clonality was computed per sample as the square root of Simpson's diversity index over productive rearrangements. The source is immuneACCESS, and TCRdb retained only in-frame sequences with V and J called. Part of the clones is not carried over; for the studies checked, unresolved V genes explain less than half of this, and the remainder is unexplained. Clone size and V and J calls were adopted from that table, with D and trimming inferred from the DNA. The sample table records some 350,000 clones; roughly 88% of these occur just once. The ten largest clones capture over 4.5% of the sample.

The record originates from a study of blood T cell repertoires in COVID-19 (dated by TCRdb to about 2020). Some background on the complete study: The collaborator samples originated in the United States, Italy and Spain and spanned the acute and convalescent phases of COVID-19. The prospective study material was composed of cDNA or gDNA derived from T cells, B-cell-depleted T cells, or PBMCs. Deeply sampled blood TCRbeta repertoires from subjects exposed to, actively infected with, or recovered from COVID-19 were included in the dataset. A freely available public database, intended as a resource for researchers studying the immune response to SARS-CoV-2, is where the repertoires were released. The samples were drawn from the first 160 participants of the ongoing ImmuneRACE study and from roughly 1,300 subjects provided by 6 global collaborators. Nearly every sample came with metadata listing a de-identified subject ID, COVID-19 status, age in years and sex. Where available, HLA class I and class II types were obtained from metadata supplied by the sample provider rather than from assay-based typing.

What the research found in general, with its limitations: The amount of clinical and demographic metadata varied by source and participant and was provided uncurated.

V is cut back by 2 bases and J by 5 bases, with 5 bases in the junction unmatched. Looking up the germline V gene yields CDR1 SGDLS and CDR2 YYNGEE. There are 15 amino acids in the CDR3, from cysteine to phenylalanine inclusive. Just CDR3 DNA is preserved here, 45 bases in frame from base 1. Participants in the prospective study were enrolled through a virtual design, were aged roughly 18 to 100 years, and lived in fewer than 30 United States geographic areas. In the prospective study, participants were assigned to cohorts based on the clinical history participants reported in a screening survey and a study questionnaire. For ImmuneRACE Cohort 3, a participant was defined as recovered based on two consecutive negative NP/OP PCR tests, clearance by a healthcare professional, or resolution of symptoms. In the prospective study, whole blood, serum and a nasopharyngeal or oropharyngeal swab were collected from each participant by mobile phlebotomists. Over a roughly 2-month period, participants in the prospective study had the option of providing additional blood draws and questionnaires. Before DNA extraction, blood samples from the prospective study were shipped at room temperature or frozen.

The chain uses TRBV9 and TRBJ2-5, and TRBD2 matches 11 of the central bases. The source of this sequence is a young man who had recovered from COVID-19. Sequencing used PBMCs or T cells enriched from blood (not recorded which). The CDR3 sequence is CASSVSGGARETQYF. The nucleotides are TGTGCCAGCAGCGTTAGCGGGGGGGCCCGGGAGACCCAGTACTTC.